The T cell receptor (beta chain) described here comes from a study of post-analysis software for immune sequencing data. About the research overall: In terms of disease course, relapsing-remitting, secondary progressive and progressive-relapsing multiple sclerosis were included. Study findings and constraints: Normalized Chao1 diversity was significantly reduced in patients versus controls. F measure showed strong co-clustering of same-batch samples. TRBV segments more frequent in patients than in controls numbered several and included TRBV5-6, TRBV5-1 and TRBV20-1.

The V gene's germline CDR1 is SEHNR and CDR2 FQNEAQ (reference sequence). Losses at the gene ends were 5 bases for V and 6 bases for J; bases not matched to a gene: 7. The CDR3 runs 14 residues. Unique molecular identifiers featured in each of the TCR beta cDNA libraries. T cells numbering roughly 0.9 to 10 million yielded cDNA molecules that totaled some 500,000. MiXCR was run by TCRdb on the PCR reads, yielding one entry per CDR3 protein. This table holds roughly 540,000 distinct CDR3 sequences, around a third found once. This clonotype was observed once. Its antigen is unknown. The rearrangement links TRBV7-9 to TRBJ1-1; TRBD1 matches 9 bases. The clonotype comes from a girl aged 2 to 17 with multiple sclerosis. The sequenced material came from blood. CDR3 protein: CASSQARTGAEAFF. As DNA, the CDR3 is TGTGCCAGCAGCCAAGCTAGGACAGGGGCTGAAGCTTTCTTT.